These 18 T cell receptor beta chains share one sample of origin, sequenced in a study of CD8+CD57+ T cells in acquired aplastic anemia (dated by TCRdb to 2016 to 2018). Reads for this sample came from an Illumina HiSeq 2000. Genomic DNA served as template for TCR beta VDJ combination and CDR3 sequence profiling. In TCRdb, the public reads were trimmed at Q25 with fastp and aligned with MiXCR, with productive beta chains retained. Here each entry gathers all rows of one CDR3 protein and keeps the most common genes and DNA. The sample contains about 170,000 distinct CDR3 sequences, roughly 48% of them found a single time. Of the sample, more than 1% falls within the top ten clones. Expansion of CD8+CD57+ cells had been shown by flow cytometry in the patients chosen for sequencing. Sample: sorted CD4+, CD8+, or CD8+CD57+ T cells (not recorded which) from PBMCs. The receptors stem from a human donor with aplastic anemia.

The chain is built from TRBV29-1 and TRBJ2-6, with 9 bases matching TRBD1. Germline V CDR1 and CDR2: SQVTM, ANQGSEA. The J segment lost 0 bases and the V segment lost 5 bases, leaving 8 bases of the junction unmatched. The CDR3 extends over 17 amino acids. The CDR3 DNA reads as TGCAGCGTTCTCGGACAGGGGCTTGTCTCTGGGGCCAACGTCCTGACTTTC. Translated, it gives CSVLGQGLVSGANVLTF.

This clonotype showed up many times. The J gene is TRBJ1-2, the V gene TRBV9; D is unclear. Germline V gene sequence: CDR1 SGDLS, CDR2 YYNGEE. The CDR3 has 13 amino acids. Trimming cost V 0 bases and J 4 bases, with 7 bases left between them. In DNA form, the CDR3 reads TGTGCCAGCAGCGTAGATACCGGCTATGGCTACACCTTC. Translated, it gives CASSVDTGYGYTF.

A single count supports this clonotype. Since a much larger clone is just one base distant, this may be a read error. The chain couples TRBV29-1 to TRBJ2-1, with 7 positions matching TRBD1. The V segment lost 7 bases and the J segment 2 bases; nucleotides outside the gene matches: 11. The CDR3 contains 15 residues. Looked up from germline, CDR1 is SQVTM and CDR2 is ANQGSEA. CDR3 nucleotide sequence: TGCAGCGGGGCGCCCGGGACAGTGGCCTACAATGAGCAGTTCTTC. Residues: CSGAPGTVAYNEQFF.

This clonotype occurred many times. This rearrangement joins TRBV27 to TRBJ2-7, with a weak D call TRBD1 (6 bases). Trimming stripped 0 bases from V and 6 bases from J, with 12 bases between. CDR1 and CDR2 from the germline V gene are MNHEY and SMNVEV (reference sequence). This CDR3 spans 14 amino acids. CDR3 residues: CASSLSGTGLEQYF. DNA of the CDR3: TGTGCCAGCAGTTTATCAGGAACAGGGCTCGAGCAGTACTTC.

For this clonotype: This may arise from a read error, as a much more abundant clone is one base away. The CDR3 does not end in the conserved phenylalanine or tryptophan, so this is likely a read error. The V gene is TRBV5-4, the J gene TRBJ1-2; TRBD1 is a possible D gene (5 bases). This CDR3 spans 12 amino acids. Germline CDR1 is SGHNT and CDR2 is YYREEE (reference sequence). Trimming removed 3 bases from V and 8 bases from J, with 11 bases in between. The CDR3 is CASSSRDLGYTS. The CDR3 coding sequence is TGTGCCAGCAGCTCCAGGGACTTGGGCTACACCTCC.

This clonotype was detected many times. The chain joins TRBV12-3 or TRBV12-4 to TRBJ1-6, with D perhaps TRBD1 (5 bases). This CDR3 is 19 amino acids long. V lost 1 base and J 7 bases, leaving 23 bases between the germline ends. CDR3 residues: CASSLEDEWGWVRNSPLHF. Here the CDR3 DNA reads TGTGCCAGCAGTTTAGAGGATGAGTGGGGCTGGGTCCGAAATTCACCCCTCCACTTT.

In this sample, this clonotype turned up a few times. V is TRBV6-5 and J is TRBJ1-1, with a weak D call TRBD1 (6 bases). The CDR3 covers 14 residues. V was cut by 2 bases and J by 2 bases, with 9 bases left in between. In germline, CDR1 is MNHEY, CDR2 SVGAGI. The CDR3 DNA reads TGTGCCAGCAGTTACGGGGGGGCAAACACTGAAGCTTTCTTT. Translating gives CASSYGGANTEAFF.

The sample holds many counts of this clonotype. The chain carries TRBV20-1 and TRBJ1-1, with 7 positions matching TRBD1. Germline-derived CDR1 and CDR2 are DFQATT and SNEGSKA (reference sequence). CDR3 length equals 15 residues. V lost 0 bases and J lost 4; bases outside the gene matches: 8. This CDR3 reads CSARDYRGVGTEAFF. The CDR3 nucleotides read TGCAGTGCTAGAGATTACAGGGGAGTGGGCACTGAAGCTTTCTTT.

This clonotype was found many times. This sequence joins TRBV11-1 and TRBJ2-5, with D maybe TRBD1 (5 bases). With 3 bases removed from V and 5 bases from J, the gap between germline ends came to 10 bases. Germline V gene sequence: CDR1 SGHAT, CDR2 FQDESV (reference sequence). The CDR3 loop spans 13 amino acids. The CDR3 DNA reads TGTGCCAGCAGCTTTGGGGCAGGGGAGACCCAGTACTTC. Amino acids: CASSFGAGETQYF.

The chain joins TRBV19 to TRBJ1-2, with a possible D match to TRBD1 (5 bases). This CDR3 is 14 amino acids long. The V end was cut by 5 bases, the J end by 8 bases, with 18 bases between. Germline CDR1 reads LNHDA; CDR2 reads SQIVND (reference sequence). The CDR3 protein is CASSHPRGDGGYTF. DNA of the CDR3: TGTGCCAGTAGTCATCCAAGAGGGGACGGAGGCTACACCTTC.

V and J are TRBV20-1 and TRBJ2-3; 8 bases are a match to TRBD2. The CDR3 extends over 15 amino acids. Germline V lookup: CDR1 DFQATT, CDR2 SNEGSKA (reference sequence). With V trimmed by 4 bases and J by 4 bases, 10 bases remained unmatched. DNA for the CDR3: TGCAGTGCTACCGTTGGGTCGGGGGGGCCAGATACGCAGTATTTT. Translating it yields CSATVGSGGPDTQYF.

The CDR3 region is CASSVPGKTEAFF. DNA for the CDR3: TGTGCCAGCAGTGTCCCAGGGAAGACTGAAGCTTTCTTT. The rearrangement joins TRBV25-1 to TRBJ1-1, with D maybe TRBD1 (5 bases). CDR3 length: 13 amino acids. Trimming removed 4 bases at V and 5 bases at J, with 11 bases between. The germline gives CDR1 MGHDK, CDR2 SYGVNS. Complete variable domain (other parts from reference TRBV25-1 and TRBJ1-1): EADIYQTPRYLVIGTGKKITLECSQTMGHDKMYWYQQDPGMELHLIHYSYGVNSTEKGDLSSESTVSRIRTEHFPLTLESARPSHTSQYLCASSVPGKTEAFFGQGTRLTVV.

This clonotype has a count of ten or more. The chain is built from TRBV9 and TRBJ1-2, with D hard to call. Per germline, CDR1 SGDLS and CDR2 YYNGEE. This CDR3 region has 13 residues. V lost 4 bases to trimming and J lost 4 bases, with 11 bases between them. The CDR3 protein is CASSPLGSYGYTF. DNA of the CDR3: TGTGCCAGCAGCCCATTGGGCAGCTATGGCTACACCTTC.

As to this clonotype: A much larger clone differs from this one at a single base, so this may be a read error. The chain uses TRBV5-4 and TRBJ2-7, with TRBD2 identical over 8 bases. From germline, CDR1 is SGHNT and CDR2 YYREEE (reference sequence). This CDR3 region has 15 residues. This chain's CDR3 is CAGSLATTGGQEQYF. The CDR3 DNA is TGTGCCGGCAGCTTGGCTACGACGGGGGGGCAGGAGCAGTACTTC.

Comment on this clonotype: One end of the junction varies from germline; a read error may be responsible. V gene TRBV5-1 combines with J gene TRBJ2-3, with 13 bases fitting TRBD2. Germline V gives CDR1 SGHRS, CDR2 YFSETQ. The CDR3 has 18 residues. This CDR3 reads CASSLPQTSGGVTGTQYF. CDR3 nucleotides: TGCGCCAGCAGCTTGCCCCAAACTAGCGGGGGGGTCACAGGTACGCAGTATTTT. The whole variable domain, remainder taken from reference TRBV5-1 and TRBJ2-3, is KAGVTQTPRYLIKTRGQQVTLSCSPISGHRSVSWYQQTPGQGLQFLFEYFSETQRNKGNFPGRFSGRQFSNSRSEMNVSTLELGDSALYLCASSLPQTSGGVTGTQYFGPGTRLTVL.

This chain links TRBV9 with TRBJ2-5; no firm D call. The CDR3 is 14 residues long. V shed 4 bases and J shed 4 bases, with 14 bases lying between them. The germline gives CDR1 SGDLS, CDR2 YYNGEE. The CDR3 loop is CASSLGMNRETQYF. The CDR3 DNA is TGTGCCAGCAGCTTGGGGATGAATCGAGAGACCCAGTACTTC.

This clonotype was found a few times. The chain links TRBV19 to TRBJ1-5; TRBD1 might be the D (6 bases). The germline CDR1 and CDR2 sequences are LNHDA and SQIVND (reference sequence). This CDR3 region has 12 residues. Deletions cut 5 bases from V and 11 bases from J, with 13 bases between. The CDR3 reads CASSPQGWTQHF. The CDR3 nucleotides read TGTGCCAGTAGTCCACAGGGTTGGACCCAGCATTTT.

This clonotype was recorded at least ten times. This CDR3 reads CASAKTYRVDSPLHF. CDR3 DNA: TGTGCCAGCGCAAAAACGTACCGGGTTGATTCACCCCTCCACTTT. The rearrangement joins TRBV19 to TRBJ1-6; the D is unclear. The V end was cut by 9 bases, the J end by 8 bases, with 20 bases between. The CDR3 sequence is 15 residues long. CDR1 and CDR2 from the germline V gene are LNHDA and SQIVND (reference sequence). The variable domain in full, with the rest retrieved from reference TRBV19 and TRBJ1-6, is DGGITQSPKYLFRKEGQNVTLSCEQNLNHDAMYWYRQDPGQGLRLIYYSQIVNDFQKGDIAEGYSVSREKKESFPLTVTSAQKNPTAFYLCASAKTYRVDSPLHFGNGTRLTVT.